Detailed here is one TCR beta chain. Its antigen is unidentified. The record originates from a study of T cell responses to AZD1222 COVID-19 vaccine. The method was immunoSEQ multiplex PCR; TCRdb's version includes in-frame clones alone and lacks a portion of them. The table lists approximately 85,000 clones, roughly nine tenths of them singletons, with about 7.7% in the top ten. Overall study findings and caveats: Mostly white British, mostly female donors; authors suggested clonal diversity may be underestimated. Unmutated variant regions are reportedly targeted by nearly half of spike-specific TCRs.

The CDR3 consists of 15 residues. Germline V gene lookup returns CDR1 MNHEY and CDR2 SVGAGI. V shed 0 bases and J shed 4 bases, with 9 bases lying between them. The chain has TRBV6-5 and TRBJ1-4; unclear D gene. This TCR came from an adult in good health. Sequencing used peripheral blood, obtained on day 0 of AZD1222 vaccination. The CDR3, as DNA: TGTGCCAGCAGTTACTCGCAGGCCCTTAATGAAAAACTGTTTTTT. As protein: CASSYSQALNEKLFF.